This T cell receptor (beta chain) was recorded in a study of blood T cells in healthy people across ages (dated by TCRdb to between 2015 and 2017). Notes on the research overall: Template switching captured roughly one uniquely barcoded TCR beta cDNA molecule per two T cells in model experiments. The study measured age-related changes in TCR beta repertoire diversity using deep sequencing normalized with unique cDNA molecular identifiers. The donors were divided into four age groups: young (average approximately 16 years), middle-aged (about 40), aged (roughly 60) and long-lived (82). To avoid experimental bias, donors of different ages were spread randomly across the sequencing lanes. Using the same blood draw, the study looked at two additional independent replicas of 1 million unique cDNA reads for two donors, one aged 18 to 30 and the other aged 80 or older. General findings and caveats noted by the study authors: Observed TCR beta diversity per million T cells fell roughly linearly with age, and a significant reduction was already apparent by age around 40. Total diversity estimates from one million sequenced T cells were considered lower bounds and underestimates. The percentage of naive T cells measured by flow cytometry correlated strongly with observed TCR beta diversity. Conclusive comparison of naive and antigen-experienced compartments was prevented by the profiling of bulk unsorted PBMCs. Compared with the aged group, more naive CD4+ T cells, fewer expanded clones and increased TCR diversity were shown by the long-lived group, suggesting age selection. Because the CMV infection status of the donors was unknown, age-related changes in expanded clonotypes may potentially have been confounded.

The junction shows trimming of 0 bases on V and 5 bases on J, plus 14 bases between the germline ends. From the germline V gene (reference sequence), CDR1 is LGHDT and CDR2 is YNNKEL. The CDR3 holds 15 amino acids from the cysteine to the phenylalanine. Only the CDR3 portion is preserved as DNA: 45 bases, with reading frame beginning at the first base. About this clonotype itself: Its antigen is currently not known. Qualities for individual bases were not recorded, and no much larger clone is one base off.

The donors were about 40 Caucasian individuals from Russia, aged roughly 6 to 90 years, who were systemically healthy. Each donor gave ten milliliters of peripheral blood, drawn into EDTA-treated Vacutainer tubes. PBMCs were isolated by Ficoll-Paque density-gradient centrifugation, with at least 6 million obtained per sample. Trizol reagent was used to extract total RNA from PBMCs, with at least 6 micrograms per sample. Naive CD45RAhigh/CD27high T cell percentages were measured by flow cytometry on a PBMC aliquot from every donor. Libraries came from 5' RACE. The sample was run on an Illumina HiSeq 2500. The second PCR ran for roughly 7 to 12 cycles and used a J-beta primer mix along with a sample-barcoded 5' primer. Each TCR beta cDNA molecule received a unique molecular identifier from a template-switch 5' adaptor carrying 12 random nucleotides. At least 3 million CDR3-containing paired-end reads were obtained from each sample. All of the RNA was converted into first-strand cDNA using the Mint cDNA synthesis kit, with a TRBC-specific oligonucleotide serving as the primer. Following uracil-DNA glycosylase treatment, a first 18-cycle PCR with universal primers M1SS and BC2_uni_R was performed on all cDNA. For the original study's pipeline: For normalization, 1 million high-quality reads were randomly selected from each sample, with every read carrying a distinct molecular identifier. Instead of being binned into consensus sequences, reads that shared molecular identifiers were thrown out. MiTCR, set to a Q25 quality threshold and the strictest error-elimination algorithm, was used for CDR3 identification, clonotype clustering and error correction. Lower-bound total TCR beta diversity was estimated with a nonparametric unseen species model using Euler transformation. The public reads were quality trimmed at Q25 with fastp and then assembled into clones with MiXCR by TCRdb, keeping productive beta chains. Rows matching on CDR3 protein sequence are summarized as one entry with the most common DNA and genes. These V and J calls originate from TCRdb's pipeline instead of the authors' own analysis. The sample includes about 2 million distinct CDR3 sequences, with roughly 50% observed a single time. Roughly 2.1% of the sample lies in the top ten.

The V and J genes are TRBV3-1 and TRBJ2-7; the D region may be TRBD1 or TRBD2, each matching 5 bases equally. The source material was blood. This TCR derives from a woman in her 40s in good health. The CDR3 region: CASSQDGGRGDEQYF. The bases read TGTGCCAGCAGCCAAGATGGGGGACGGGGCGACGAGCAGTACTTC.